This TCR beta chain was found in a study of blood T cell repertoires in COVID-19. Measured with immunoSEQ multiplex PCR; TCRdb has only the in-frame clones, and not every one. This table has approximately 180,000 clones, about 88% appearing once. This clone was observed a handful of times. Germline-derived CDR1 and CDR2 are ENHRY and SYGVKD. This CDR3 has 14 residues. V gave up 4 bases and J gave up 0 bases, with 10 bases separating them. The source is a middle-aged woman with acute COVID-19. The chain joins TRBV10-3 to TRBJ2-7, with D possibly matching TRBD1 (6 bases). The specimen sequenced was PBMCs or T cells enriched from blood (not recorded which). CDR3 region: CAISVGRGSYEQYF. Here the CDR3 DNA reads TGTGCCATCAGTGTGGGCAGGGGCTCCTACGAGCAGTACTTC.